What follows are 30 T cell receptor beta chains derived from one specimen sequenced in a study of T cells in Graves' hyperthyroidism and ophthalmopathy. TCR beta CDR3 sequences were amplified from RNA transcripts. Primed by the HTBI set, a first-round RT-PCR was run on the TCR CDR3. TCRdb analysed the multiplex PCR reads with MiXCR anew, one entry per CDR3 protein. The sample records 600,000 to 850,000 distinct CDR3 sequences, approximately 19% being singletons. Sequenced sample: blood. The receptors come from a woman in her 50s with Graves' hyperthyroidism that later progressed to Graves' ophthalmopathy.

The chain employs TRBV12-5 and TRBJ2-1; D not resolved. Germline CDR1 is LGHNT and CDR2 is FRNRAP. This CDR3 region has 11 residues. V was pared by 5 bases and J by 7 bases, with 6 bases between. The CDR3 DNA sequence: TGTGCTAGTGGTGCAGAGAATGAGCAGTTCTTC. The encoded protein is CASGAENEQFF.

The rearrangement joins TRBV10-2 to TRBJ2-1, with 7 bases identical to TRBD1. This CDR3 spans 18 amino acids. Trimming removed 7 bases from V and 0 bases from J; junction bases left unmatched: 15. The germline V gene has CDR1 WSHSY and CDR2 SAAADI. The CDR3 sequence: CASTRDTATGSSYNEQFF. The CDR3 DNA sequence: TGCGCCAGCACACGCGATACCGCGACAGGGAGCTCCTACAATGAGCAGTTCTTC.

V gene TRBV7-8 combines with J gene TRBJ1-2; the D is unclear. The CDR3 length is 14 residues. Germline V lookup: CDR1 SGHVS, CDR2 FQNEAQ. Trimming shortened V by 4 bases and J by 7 bases, and 16 bases separated the two germline ends. The CDR3 region is CASSSIGDFGGYTF. The CDR3 region has the DNA TGTGCCAGCAGCTCGATTGGGGATTTTGGTGGCTACACCTTC.

At least ten counts were recorded for this clonotype. The V gene is TRBV2, the J gene TRBJ1-2; a possible D gene is TRBD1 (5 bases). The CDR3 length is 14 residues. The germline V gene encodes CDR1 SNHLY and CDR2 FYNNEI. V was trimmed by 6 bases and J by 2 bases, leaving 13 bases between them. This CDR3 reads CASRERGINYGYTF. As DNA, the CDR3 is TGTGCCAGCAGGGAACGGGGGATAAACTATGGCTACACCTTC.

The J gene is TRBJ1-1, the V gene TRBV10-3, with D possibly being TRBD1 (6 bases). Germline V CDR1 and CDR2: ENHRY, SYGVKD. The CDR3 spans 15 residues. The germline V and J ends were trimmed by 6 bases and 7 bases, with 21 bases remaining between them. The CDR3 is CAISQLGGRGGEAFF. The CDR3 DNA follows: TGTGCCATCAGCCAGCTGGGGGGGCGGGGGGGTGAAGCTTTCTTT.

This clonotype has more than one count but fewer than ten. The chain uses TRBV7-9 and TRBJ2-3, with 9 nucleotides matching TRBD1. The CDR3 spans 17 residues. V shed 0 bases and J 5 bases; nucleotides not matched to a gene: 9. Germline V lookup: CDR1 SEHNR, CDR2 FQNEAQ (reference sequence). This CDR3 reads CASSLANRGPYQDTQYF. CDR3 DNA: TGTGCCAGCAGCTTAGCGAACAGGGGGCCCTATCAAGATACGCAGTATTTT.

The chain joins TRBV11-2 to TRBJ2-3; 13 nucleotides agree with TRBD2. Germline CDR1 SGHAT, CDR2 FQNNGV. V was clipped by 0 bases and J by 2 bases; unmatched bases: 8. The CDR3 consists of 19 residues. CDR3 in DNA: TGTGCCAGCAGCTTAGATTTTGGCACTAGCGGGGGGGACACAGATACGCAGTATTTT. It specifies CASSLDFGTSGGDTDTQYF.

This clonotype was seen many times. The chain links TRBV11-3 to TRBJ2-5, with 7 bases that match TRBD1. V was clipped by 3 bases and J by 5 bases; unmatched bases: 12. CDR1 and CDR2 from the germline V gene are SGHNT and YENEEA. The CDR3 is 16 amino acids. CDR3 DNA: TGTGCCAGCAGCTTGCGGCAACAGGGGACGGGGGAGACCCAGTACTTC. Protein sequence: CASSLRQQGTGETQYF.

The chain carries TRBV15 and TRBJ2-3, with TRBD1 as a possible D gene (5 bases). Trimming removed 4 bases from V and 0 bases from J, with 14 bases in between. The germline CDR1 and CDR2 sequences are LNHNV and YYDKDF (reference sequence). This CDR3 comprises 16 residues. CDR3 amino acids: CATSKYRKGSTDTQYF. The CDR3 DNA is TGTGCCACCAGCAAATACCGGAAGGGGAGCACAGATACGCAGTATTTT.

With regard to this clonotype: A much larger clone differs from this one at a single base, so this may be a read error. The CDR3 ends on some other residue instead of the conserved phenylalanine or tryptophan, so this is likely a read error. The J gene is TRBJ1-6, the V gene TRBV12-3 or TRBV12-4, with 7 bases fitting TRBD1. The CDR3 loop spans 15 amino acids. The V segment lost 1 base and the J segment 7 bases; nucleotides outside the gene matches: 4. The CDR3 region has the DNA TGTGCCAGCAGTTTAGGACAGGGCTTCAATTCACCCCTCCACTCT. Translating it yields CASSLGQGFNSPLHS.

This clonotype came up many times. The chain recombines TRBV12-3 or TRBV12-4 with TRBJ1-2; no clear D. CDR3 length: 13 amino acids. The germline V and J ends were trimmed by 6 bases and 0 bases, with 8 bases remaining between them. The CDR3 nucleotides read TGTGCCAGCAGCCGTTCGGCTAACTATGGCTACACCTTC. This gives the protein CASSRSANYGYTF.

This clonotype has only a few counts. The gene calls are TRBV15 and TRBJ1-2, with 7 bases fitting TRBD1. Germline CDR1 and CDR2: LNHNV and YYDKDF (reference sequence). The V and J ends lost 5 bases and 3 bases, in that order; junction bases with no gene match: 3. The CDR3 is 13 residues long. The CDR3 sequence is CATSRDRDYGYTF. CDR3 sequence (DNA): TGTGCCACCAGCCGGGACAGAGACTATGGCTACACCTTC.

This clonotype was seen a handful of times. This CDR3 is CSARRVDTEAFF. The CDR3 nucleotides read TGCAGTGCGAGACGGGTTGACACTGAAGCTTTCTTT. This chain joins TRBV20-1 and TRBJ1-1; D gene uncertain. The germline V gene has CDR1 DFQATT and CDR2 SNEGSKA (reference sequence). The CDR3 runs to 12 residues. Deletions cut 6 bases from V and 3 bases from J, with 11 bases between.

This clonotype was recorded a few times. The chain has TRBV7-2 and TRBJ1-2; weak D call: TRBD1 (6 bases). The CDR3 is 14 amino acids. Germline V gene data show CDR1 as SGHTA and CDR2 as FQGNSA. Trimming stripped 5 bases from V and 8 bases from J, with 18 bases between. The CDR3 coding sequence is TGTGCCAGCAGCCCTAAAGCAGGGGACGGGGGCTACACCTTC. This gives the protein CASSPKAGDGGYTF.

A few counts support this clonotype. A much larger clone sits a single nucleotide away, making a read error possible. V and J are TRBV3-1 and TRBJ2-7, with D perhaps TRBD2 (5 bases). The germline gives CDR1 LGHDT, CDR2 YNNKEL (reference sequence). This CDR3 contains 12 residues. The DNA of the CDR3 is TGTGCCGGCAGCCAAGAACCGGGGGAGCAGTACTTC. Translating it yields CAGSQEPGEQYF.

This clonotype was seen at least ten times. The chain links TRBV4-1 to TRBJ1-5; perhaps TRBD1 as D (5 bases). This CDR3 spans 14 amino acids. Germline V gives CDR1 MGHRA, CDR2 YSYEKL. The V end lost 2 bases, the J end lost 0 bases, and 5 bases lay between the germline ends. The CDR3 nucleotides are TGCGCCAGCAGCCAAACAGGTAGCAATCAGCCCCAGCATTTT. This translates into CASSQTGSNQPQHF.

This clonotype showed up many times. This rearrangement joins TRBV7-9 to TRBJ2-7; 10 bases line up with TRBD1. The V gene end was trimmed by 7 bases and the J gene end by 4 bases; junction bases not matched to a gene: 10. The CDR3 has 15 residues. The germline CDR1 and CDR2 sequences are SEHNR and FQNEAQ (reference sequence). The DNA of the CDR3 is TGTGCCAGCACTCTCGCCGGGACAGGGGTTTACGAGCAGTACTTC. It is translated as CASTLAGTGVYEQYF.

This clonotype was found many times. V is TRBV2 and J is TRBJ1-1; D is undetermined. Germline V gene data show CDR1 as SNHLY and CDR2 as FYNNEI. The CDR3 consists of 15 residues. V was shortened by 0 bases and J by 1 base, with 9 bases between the two germline ends. Here the CDR3 reads CASSEARGKNTEAFF. In DNA, the CDR3 is TGTGCCAGCAGTGAAGCGCGGGGAAAGAACACTGAAGCTTTCTTT.

This clonotype was seen many times. J is TRBJ2-3 and V is TRBV5-1; D ambiguous. Germline CDR1 and CDR2: SGHRS and YFSETQ. Deletions cut 5 bases from V and 0 bases from J, with 13 bases between. The CDR3 is 15 residues long. The CDR3 bases are TGCGCCAGCAGATTCGGGCCAGTTAGCACAGATACGCAGTATTTT. Protein product: CASRFGPVSTDTQYF.

This clonotype was recorded at least ten times. The J gene is TRBJ2-5, the V gene TRBV20-1, with TRBD2 as a possible D gene (5 bases). V was trimmed by 5 bases and J by 5 bases, leaving 12 bases between them. CDR1 is DFQATT, CDR2 SNEGSKA, per germline (reference sequence). The CDR3 loop spans 12 amino acids. CDR3 residues: CSALTSTETQYF. DNA for the CDR3: TGCAGTGCTCTTACTAGTACGGAGACCCAGTACTTC.

In its sample, this clonotype was seen many times. CDR3: CASSLGNRQETQYF. The CDR3 bases are TGTGCCAGCAGCTTAGGGAACAGACAAGAGACCCAGTACTTC. The V call is TRBV11-2, the J call TRBJ2-5, with D unclear. The CDR3 runs 14 residues. Trimming cost V 1 base and J 2 bases, with 8 bases left between them. CDR1 and CDR2 (germline): SGHAT, FQNNGV. Full variable domain (missing parts from reference TRBV11-2 and TRBJ2-5): EAGVAQSPRYKIIEKRQSVAFWCNPISGHATLYWYQQILGQGPKLLIQFQNNGVVDDSQLPKDRFSAERLKGVDSTLKIQPAKLEDSAVYLCASSLGNRQETQYFGPGTRLLVL.

The chain carries TRBV4-2 and TRBJ1-2; TRBD1 matches at 11 bases. The junction had 11 bases not matched to a gene; V was cut back by 4 bases and J by 4 bases. Germline lookup yields CDR1 LGHNA and CDR2 YNFKEQ. This CDR3 is 17 amino acids long. The CDR3 spells CASSLRDRGEYPYGYTF. The DNA of the CDR3 is TGTGCCAGCAGCCTCCGGGACAGGGGGGAATACCCCTATGGCTACACCTTC.

This clonotype appeared many times. V is TRBV20-1 and J is TRBJ2-5; 7 bases agree with TRBD2. The CDR3 has 15 residues. Germline V gene sequence: CDR1 DFQATT, CDR2 SNEGSKA (reference sequence). J lost 1 base, V lost 1 base, and 6 bases had no gene match. CDR3 loop: CSARVLGRAQETQYF. The CDR3 coding sequence is TGCAGTGCTAGAGTACTAGGGAGGGCCCAAGAGACCCAGTACTTC.

A few counts support this clonotype. The CDR3 DNA sequence: TGCAGTGCTAGAGTGGGGGGGGCCGGGGAGCTGTTTTTT. Translated, it gives CSARVGGAGELFF. The chain joins TRBV20-1 to TRBJ2-2; 7 bases line up with TRBD2. Per the germline V gene, CDR1 is DFQATT and CDR2 is SNEGSKA (reference sequence). The V and J ends lost 1 base and 6 bases, in that order; junction bases with no gene match: 2. CDR3 length equals 13 residues.

The J gene is TRBJ1-2, the V gene TRBV7-9, with 7 bases aligning to TRBD1. The CDR3 extends over 18 amino acids. Germline CDR1 SEHNR, CDR2 FQNEAQ (reference sequence). V was clipped by 4 bases and J by 0 bases; unmatched bases: 14. CDR3 DNA: TGTGCCAGCAGCTCCCCCCTAGGGGACAGCACCGCTAACTATGGCTACACCTTC. This translates into CASSSPLGDSTANYGYTF.

V usage is TRBV18 and J usage is TRBJ2-5, with D perhaps given as TRBD1 or TRBD2 (5 bases each). V dropped 0 bases and J dropped 1 base, with 9 bases sitting between them. Germline V lookup: CDR1 KGHSH, CDR2 LQKENI. The length of the CDR3 is 15 residues. The CDR3, as DNA: TGTGCCAGCTCACCACCCGAGGGGACCCAAGAGACCCAGTACTTC. Translation gives CASSPPEGTQETQYF.

In this sample, this clonotype turned up many times. This chain links TRBV7-9 with TRBJ2-7; D is ambiguous. The CDR3 is made up of 13 amino acids. CDR1 and CDR2 (germline): SEHNR, FQNEAQ (reference sequence). V was pared by 1 base and J by 2 bases, with 6 bases between. CDR3 sequence reads: CASSLEETYEQYF. The CDR3 DNA sequence: TGTGCCAGCAGCTTAGAGGAGACCTACGAGCAGTACTTC.

This clonotype was seen ten or more times. The V and J genes are TRBV7-2 and TRBJ1-2; D perhaps matches TRBD1 (6 bases). The CDR3 has 15 residues. The V end lost 2 bases, the J end lost 7 bases, and 17 bases lay between the germline ends. The germline V gene has CDR1 SGHTA and CDR2 FQGNSA. CDR3 region: CASSLRGRGGSGYTF. In DNA, the CDR3 is TGTGCCAGCAGCTTAAGGGGGAGGGGCGGTAGTGGCTACACCTTC.

This clonotype was seen a handful of times. The genes are TRBV6-1 and TRBJ2-3; 7 bases agree with TRBD2. With V trimmed by 0 bases and J by 7 bases, 10 bases remained unmatched. The germline gives CDR1 MNHNS, CDR2 SASEGT. The CDR3 length is 16 residues. In DNA, the CDR3 is TGTGCCAGCAGTGAAGCGGGCCTAGCGGAGACTAATACGCAGTATTTT. It is translated as CASSEAGLAETNTQYF.

About this clonotype itself: Likely a read error: the CDR3 ends without its conserved phenylalanine or tryptophan. The chain uses TRBV28 and TRBJ2-7; the match to TRBD1 covers 7 bases. The CDR3 runs to 13 residues. Germline assignment: CDR1 MDHEN and CDR2 SYDVKM. J was trimmed by 3 bases and V by 4 bases; bases with no gene match: 3. DNA of the CDR3: TGTGCCAGCAGTTCCCCAGGGGGCTACGAGCAGTACCTC. Translation: CASSSPGGYEQYL.